The clone carrying this T cell receptor (beta chain) occurred many times. What it binds is unknown. MiXCR, run by TCRdb on the 5' RACE reads, gives a single entry per CDR3 protein. The sample includes approximately 74,000 distinct CDR3 sequences, 7.1% of them seen just once. The data derive from a study of T cells after yellow fever vaccination. Whole-study context: Low-cell-number fractions were prepared with SMART-Seq v4 Ultra Low Input.

This CDR3 comprises 15 residues. Deletions cut 6 bases from V and 4 bases from J, with 18 bases between. Notes on the study in general: The CD4 and CD8 compartments had a small share of their clonotypes in common. Booster samples showed a return of most primary-vaccination clones (around 96% CD4, approximately 85% CD8). Though it reached lower strength, the secondary response hit its peak faster, day 5 versus 15.

The genes are TRBV12-3 or TRBV12-4 and TRBJ1-2; the D gene is possibly TRBD1 (5 bases). Sequencing used CD8+ T cells sorted from PBMCs, obtained about 5 days after the first yellow fever vaccination. The sequence was obtained from a man between 18 and 35 years old who received the YFV17D yellow fever vaccine. The CDR3 reads CASSPTWTSGYGYTF. In DNA form, the CDR3 reads TGTGCCAGCAGCCCTACCTGGACATCGGGCTATGGCTACACCTTC.